This T cell receptor beta chain was documented in a study of PD-1 and CTLA-4 blockade in melanoma. Germline CDR1 and CDR2: LNHDA and SQIVND (reference sequence). The germline V and J ends were trimmed by 10 bases and 0 bases, with 19 bases remaining between them. The CDR3 is made up of 16 amino acids. This clone has a handful of counts. The protocol was immunoSEQ multiplex PCR, while the TCRdb copy is restricted to in-frame clones and leaves out a portion. The sample lists about 31,000 clones, approximately 90% occurring once. The chain has TRBV19 and TRBJ1-5; no clear D. The sequencing used CD8+ T cells from peripheral blood, collected from a patient given anti-PD-1 treatment. The receptor's source is a human donor with melanoma. In nucleotides, the CDR3 is TGTGCCACCTCCGGGGAGGGTATTGCTAGCAATCAGCCCCAGCATTTT. It codes for CATSGEGIASNQPQHF.